A single sample is the source of the 23 T cell receptor beta chains below, sequenced in a study of blood T cell repertoires in COVID-19. Here immunoSEQ multiplex PCR was the method, and the copy in TCRdb shows in-frame clones only, minus some. The profile shows under 200,000 clones, less than 85% of them singletons. Sequencing was done on a sample of PBMCs or T cells enriched from blood (not recorded which). These receptors were collected from a woman aged 60-75 years with acute COVID-19.

The chain carries TRBV9 and TRBJ2-3; the match to TRBD2 covers 9 bases. In germline, CDR1 is SGDLS, CDR2 YYNGEE. V lost 0 bases, J lost 2 bases, and 7 bases stayed unmatched. The CDR3 consists of 17 residues. In DNA, the CDR3 is TGTGCCAGCAGCGTAGGAAAGCTAGCGGGGCTCACAGATACGCAGTATTTT. It codes for CASSVGKLAGLTDTQYF.

The chain couples TRBV4-3 to TRBJ2-1, with 8 bases matching TRBD2. The germline V gene encodes CDR1 LGHNA and CDR2 YSLEER. V was clipped by 0 bases and J by 0 bases; unmatched bases: 1. CDR3 length equals 16 residues. For the CDR3, the DNA is TGCGCCAGCAGCCAAGATAGCGGGATCTCCTACAATGAGCAGTTCTTC. Encoded protein: CASSQDSGISYNEQFF.

The gene calls are TRBV4-3 and TRBJ2-3; TRBD2 might be the D (7 bases). V lost 2 bases and J lost 4, with 13 bases in between. In germline, CDR1 is LGHNA, CDR2 YSLEER. This CDR3 region has 15 residues. The CDR3 spells CASSQRGGAPDTQYF. As DNA, the CDR3 is TGCGCCAGCAGCCAAAGGGGGGGGGCCCCAGATACGCAGTATTTT.

V is TRBV7-2 and J is TRBJ1-1, with D unclear. Germline CDR1 is SGHTA and CDR2 is FQGNSA. V dropped 5 bases and J dropped 1 base, with 11 bases sitting between them. CDR3 length: 14 residues. The CDR3: CASSIQDANTEAFF. CDR3 coding DNA: TGTGCCAGCAGCATCCAGGATGCGAACACTGAAGCTTTCTTT.

The chain has TRBV19 and TRBJ1-1; D unresolved. Germline V gene data show CDR1 as LNHDA and CDR2 as SQIVND (reference sequence). This CDR3 contains 15 residues. V was pared by 1 base and J by 1 base, with 10 bases between. Here the CDR3 reads CASSIVRGKNTEAFF. The CDR3 nucleotides read TGTGCCAGTAGTATAGTGCGCGGAAAGAACACTGAAGCTTTCTTT. The variable domain in full, with the rest retrieved from reference TRBV19 and TRBJ1-1, is DGGITQSPKYLFRKEGQNVTLSCEQNLNHDAMYWYRQDPGQGLRLIYYSQIVNDFQKGDIAEGYSVSREKKESFPLTVTSAQKNPTAFYLCASSIVRGKNTEAFFGQGTRLTVV.

The V call is TRBV19, the J call TRBJ2-3; 9 bases fit TRBD2. V shed 3 bases and J 6 bases; nucleotides not matched to a gene: 7. The germline V gene has CDR1 LNHDA and CDR2 SQIVND (reference sequence). The CDR3 has 15 amino acids. The CDR3 sequence is CASSIRRGGRDTQYF. The DNA for the CDR3 is TGTGCCAGTAGTATTCGGCGGGGGGGCCGGGATACGCAGTATTTT.

The V call is TRBV19, the J call TRBJ1-6, with TRBD1 matching 9 bases. The ends lost 6 bases at V and 7 bases at J; junction bases unmatched: 7. The CDR3 loop spans 15 amino acids. Per the germline V gene, CDR1 is LNHDA and CDR2 is SQIVND (reference sequence). CDR3 in amino acids: CASSVVQGANSPLHF. Written as DNA, the CDR3 is TGTGCCAGTAGCGTCGTACAGGGGGCAAATTCACCCCTCCACTTT.

The rearrangement links TRBV3-1 (or the pseudogene TRBV3-2) to TRBJ2-1; 7 bases fit TRBD2. V was clipped by 8 bases and J by 5 bases; unmatched bases: 15. Germline CDR1 reads LGHDT; CDR2 reads YNNKEL (reference sequence). This CDR3 spans 16 amino acids. CDR3 sequence (DNA): TGTGCCAGCCGCTCTTATGGAGGGCTAGCGGACAATGAGCAGTTCTTC. As protein: CASRSYGGLADNEQFF.

The chain is built from TRBV7-2 and TRBJ1-1; D is uncertain. Trimming stripped 1 base from V and 4 bases from J, with 10 bases between. The length of the CDR3 is 14 residues. From germline, CDR1 is SGHTA and CDR2 FQGNSA. The CDR3 region is CASSLVPGGTEAFF. Written as DNA, the CDR3 is TGTGCCAGCAGCTTAGTTCCGGGAGGCACTGAAGCTTTCTTT. The variable domain in full, completed from reference TRBV7-2 and TRBJ1-1, reads GAGVSQSPSNKVTEKGKDVELRCDPISGHTALYWYRQSLGQGLEFLIYFQGNSAPDKSGLPSDRFSAERTGGSVSTLTIQRTQQEDSAVYLCASSLVPGGTEAFFGQGTRLTVV.

The J gene is TRBJ2-3, the V gene TRBV7-6; no firm D call. V lost 5 bases, J lost 2 bases, and 14 bases lay in between. Germline V gene lookup returns CDR1 SGHVS and CDR2 FNYEAQ. This CDR3 comprises 15 residues. The CDR3 DNA is TGTGCCAGCAGCCCCTCCCTCCTTAACACAGATACGCAGTATTTT. Translated, it gives CASSPSLLNTDTQYF.

The CDR3: CASSRAGGLTDTQYF. The CDR3 DNA sequence: TGCGCCAGCAGCCGAGCGGGGGGGCTCACAGATACGCAGTATTTT. The chain joins TRBV5-1 to TRBJ2-3, with 10 bases identical to TRBD2. V lost 4 bases, J lost 2 bases, and 4 bases stayed unmatched. CDR3 length: 15 amino acids. Germline CDR1 and CDR2: SGHRS and YFSETQ.

CDR3 DNA sequence: TGTGCCAGCTCCCTTGGGGGGACCGAGACCCAGTACTTC. This codes for CASSLGGTETQYF. This sequence joins TRBV12-3 or TRBV12-4 and TRBJ2-5; D is possibly TRBD2 (6 bases). Trimming took off 8 bases at V and 5 bases at J, with 15 bases between the two ends. The CDR3 extends over 13 amino acids.

The CDR3 is CASSPLGGASAPGTQYF. DNA of the CDR3: TGCGCCAGCAGCCCGCTCGGGGGGGCATCCGCCCCGGGGACCCAGTACTTC. The chain uses TRBV5-1 and TRBJ2-5; 8 nucleotides line up with TRBD2. Germline-derived CDR1 and CDR2 are SGHRS and YFSETQ. The CDR3 totals 17 residues. J gave up 7 bases and V 4 bases, and 18 bases lay outside the gene matches.

V usage is TRBV6-2 or TRBV6-3 and J usage is TRBJ2-7; D may be TRBD2 (6 bases). Trimming took 5 bases from V and 2 from J, leaving 19 bases between them. CDR3 size: 16 residues. Germline CDR1 reads MNHEY; CDR2 reads SVGEGT. CDR3 sequence reads: CASSRAGSTGTYEQYV. In DNA, the CDR3 is TGTGCCAGCAGTAGAGCCGGGAGTACCGGAACCTACGAGCAGTACGTC.

On this clone itself: Other DNA sequences within the sample encode an identical CDR3. The V gene is TRBV7-2, the J gene TRBJ1-2; 8 bases are shared with TRBD1. There are 13 residues in the CDR3. Germline loops: CDR1 SGHTA, CDR2 FQGNSA. Trimming removed 6 bases from V and 4 bases from J; junction bases left unmatched: 4. CDR3 sequence (DNA): TGTGCCAGCAGTCCAGGGGGCGGCTATGGCTACACCTTC. It specifies CASSPGGGYGYTF.

V and J are TRBV6-5 and TRBJ1-5; D gene ambiguous. There are 13 residues in the CDR3. V lost 4 bases and J 4 bases, leaving 8 bases between the germline ends. CDR1 and CDR2 from the germline V gene are MNHEY and SVGAGI. DNA of the CDR3: TGTGCCAGCAGTTTTGCACAGAATCAGCCCCAGCATTTT. This codes for CASSFAQNQPQHF.

The V call is TRBV15, the J call TRBJ2-5, with D perhaps TRBD1 (5 bases). V shed 0 bases and J shed 1 base, with 9 bases lying between them. Germline-derived CDR1 and CDR2 are LNHNV and YYDKDF (reference sequence). The CDR3 contains 15 residues. CDR3 protein: CATSRDKQVQETQYF. For the CDR3, the DNA is TGTGCCACCAGCAGAGATAAACAGGTCCAAGAGACCCAGTACTTC.

This clone has only a few counts. J is TRBJ1-6 and V is TRBV5-8; a weak D match, TRBD1 (6 bases). From germline, CDR1 is SGHTS and CDR2 YDEGEE. Between the trimmed V and J ends, which lost 0 bases and 9 bases, there was a span of 13 bases. This CDR3 is built from 15 residues. Written as DNA, the CDR3 is TGTGCCAGCAGCTTGGCCCAGGGGTCGTCTTCACCCCTCCACTTT. Translation gives CASSLAQGSSSPLHF.

This clone was detected once. The chain has TRBV7-9 and TRBJ1-4; D is uncertain. Trimming left V 3 bases short and J 4 bases short, with 9 bases between. CDR1 SEHNR and CDR2 FQNEAQ come from the germline V gene (reference sequence). The CDR3 sequence is 14 residues long. The DNA for the CDR3 is TGTGCCAGCAGCTTTAGAGGTTTTAATGAAAAACTGTTTTTT. Its protein product is CASSFRGFNEKLFF. The entire variable domain, with the rest obtained from reference TRBV7-9 and TRBJ1-4, is as follows: DTGVSQNPRHKITKRGQNVTFRCDPISEHNRLYWYRQTLGQGPEFLTYFQNEAQLEKSRLLSDRFSAERPKGSFSTLEIQRTEQGDSAMYLCASSFRGFNEKLFFGSGTQLSVL.

The V call is TRBV14, the J call TRBJ1-4; no clear D. The CDR3 length is 15 residues. Trimming took off 0 bases at V and 7 bases at J, with 12 bases between the two ends. CDR1 SGHDN and CDR2 FVKESK come from the germline V gene. The DNA for the CDR3 is TGTGCCAGCAGCCAAGATCTCTTTTCGGGTGAAAAACTGTTTTTT. It encodes CASSQDLFSGEKLFF.

This chain connects TRBV5-1 to TRBJ1-3; D call uncertain. This CDR3 comprises 17 residues. V lost 0 bases and J 0 bases, leaving 13 bases between the germline ends. Per the germline V gene, CDR1 is SGHRS and CDR2 is YFSETQ. CDR3 sequence (DNA): TGCGCCAGCAGCTTGGCCAAGAGTACCCTCTCTGGAAACACCATATATTTT. This translates into CASSLAKSTLSGNTIYF.

The chain joins TRBV7-9 to TRBJ1-2, with D possibly TRBD1 on 6 matching bases. The V end lost 3 bases, the J end lost 6 bases, and 20 bases lay between the germline ends. The germline gives CDR1 SEHNR, CDR2 FQNEAQ (reference sequence). This CDR3 comprises 16 residues. CDR3: CASSFDNLGAGDGYTF. The CDR3 bases are TGTGCCAGCAGCTTTGACAACCTGGGGGCAGGGGATGGCTACACCTTC.

The chain uses TRBV9 and TRBJ1-4; D possibly corresponds to TRBD1 (5 bases). Germline loops: CDR1 SGDLS, CDR2 YYNGEE. The V gene lost 4 bases and the J gene lost 11 bases, with 21 bases spanning the gap. The CDR3 consists of 15 residues. The CDR3 here is CASSPSPTGGEKLFF. The CDR3 region has the DNA TGTGCCAGCAGCCCCAGCCCCACGGGAGGGGAGAAACTGTTTTTT.